This TCR beta chain stems from a study of T cell responses to AZD1222 COVID-19 vaccine. Across the whole study: Second-dose timings of about 4 or about 12 weeks were pooled. Study results and limitations: Clonal diversity was possibly underestimated, and white British individuals and females predominated among donors. There were vaccine-associated CD4 TCRs across spike, dominant at 160-218 and 743-854. Variant regions that are unmutated are reportedly the target of nearly half of spike-specific TCRs.

Turning to this clone: What it recognizes is unknown.

Measured with immunoSEQ multiplex PCR; TCRdb has only the in-frame clones, and not every one. The sample holds approximately 130,000 clones, less than 90% seen once. Germline CDR1 reads KGHDR; CDR2 reads SFDVKD. The V and J ends lost 3 bases and 3 bases respectively, with 12 bases between them. The CDR3 runs 15 residues. The starting material was peripheral blood, obtained on day 0 of AZD1222 vaccination. V is TRBV24-1 and J is TRBJ2-3; D is tentatively TRBD1 or TRBD2 (6 bases each). The clonotype originates from an adult in good health. CDR3 in amino acids: CATSDAGGATDTQYF. Here the CDR3 DNA reads TGTGCCACCAGTGATGCCGGGGGCGCGACAGATACGCAGTATTTT.